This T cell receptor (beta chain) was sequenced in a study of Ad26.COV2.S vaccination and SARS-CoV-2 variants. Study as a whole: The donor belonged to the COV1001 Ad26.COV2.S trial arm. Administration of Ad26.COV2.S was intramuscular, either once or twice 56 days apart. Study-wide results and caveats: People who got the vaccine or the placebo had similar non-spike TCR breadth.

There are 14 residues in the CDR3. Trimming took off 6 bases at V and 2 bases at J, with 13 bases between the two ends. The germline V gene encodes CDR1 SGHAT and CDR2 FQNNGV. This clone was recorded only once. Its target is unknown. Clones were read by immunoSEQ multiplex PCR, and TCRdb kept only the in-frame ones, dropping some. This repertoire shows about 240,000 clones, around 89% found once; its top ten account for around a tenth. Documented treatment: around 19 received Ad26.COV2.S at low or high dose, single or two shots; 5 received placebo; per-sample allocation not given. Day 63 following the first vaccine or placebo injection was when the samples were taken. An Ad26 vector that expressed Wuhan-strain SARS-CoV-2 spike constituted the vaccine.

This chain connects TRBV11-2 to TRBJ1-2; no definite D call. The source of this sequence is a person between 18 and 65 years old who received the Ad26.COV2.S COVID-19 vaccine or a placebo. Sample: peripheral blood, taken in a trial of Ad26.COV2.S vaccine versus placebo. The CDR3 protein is CASSRQAANYGYTF. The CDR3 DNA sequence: TGTGCCAGCAGTCGGCAGGCGGCCAACTATGGCTACACCTTC. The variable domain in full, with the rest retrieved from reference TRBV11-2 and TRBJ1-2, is EAGVAQSPRYKIIEKRQSVAFWCNPISGHATLYWYQQILGQGPKLLIQFQNNGVVDDSQLPKDRFSAERLKGVDSTLKIQPAKLEDSAVYLCASSRQAANYGYTFGSGTRLTVV.